This TCR beta chain appears in the sequencing data of a study of blood T cell repertoires in COVID-19. About the study: Sites in the United States, Italy and Spain provided acute and convalescent COVID-19 samples.

Germline V gene sequence: CDR1 SGHVS, CDR2 FQNEAQ. The CDR3 extends over 16 amino acids. With 6 bases clipped from V and 3 bases from J, the junction kept 14 bases outside the gene matches. Per the original methods: Reference gene primer amplification in the assay estimated nucleated cell counts. Data came from immunoSEQ multiplex PCR; TCRdb stores just in-frame clones and leaves some out. The V and J calls and clone size come from that table; D and trimming were worked out from the DNA. The table records some 400,000 clones, around nine tenths of them present only once. The source of this sequence is a woman between 25 and 40 years old who had recovered from COVID-19. Material for sequencing was PBMCs or T cells enriched from blood (not recorded which). This chain uses TRBV7-8 with TRBJ2-7; 7 bases map to TRBD2. CDR3 in DNA: TGTGCCAGCAGACCCGGGGGGAGGCAGGGCTTCTACGAGCAGTACTTC. Its protein is CASRPGGRQGFYEQYF. Complete variable domain (other parts from reference TRBV7-8 and TRBJ2-7): GAGVSQSPRYKVAKRGQDVALRCDPISGHVSLFWYQQALGQGPEFLTYFQNEAQLDKSGLPSDRFFAERPEGSVSTLKIQRTQQEDSAVYLCASRPGGRQGFYEQYFGPGTRLTVT.